The 3 T cell receptor beta chains listed next were all sequenced from one sample in a study of regulatory T cells in long-lasting Graves disease. Time point: newly diagnosed GD, antithyroid drugs for less than 3 months. Isolated PBMC RNA provided the starting material for the TCR library. With iRepertoire HTBI primers and Arm-PCR of CDR3 regions, TCR beta libraries were built. Each CDR3 protein is one row after TCRdb ran MiXCR on the multiplex PCR reads. The sample lists 350,000 to 500,000 distinct CDR3 sequences, about 15% occurring once. The data were also submitted as part of a second study, on T cells in Graves' hyperthyroidism and ophthalmopathy.

Here the sequenced sample was peripheral blood mononuclear cells (PBMCs), taken at new diagnosis, from a patient treated with antithyroid drugs. These receptor sequences come from a woman under 30 with Graves disease.

This clonotype was observed at least ten times. V is TRBV28 and J is TRBJ2-7, with 7 positions matching TRBD2. Germline assignment: CDR1 MDHEN and CDR2 SYDVKM. The CDR3 has 12 residues. With V trimmed by 8 bases and J by 3 bases, 4 bases remained unmatched. The CDR3 reads CASGPGGYEQYF. DNA for the CDR3: TGTGCCAGCGGCCCGGGGGGCTACGAGCAGTACTTC. Using reference TRBV28 and TRBJ2-7 for the parts outside the CDR3, the full variable domain is DVKVTQSSRYLVKRTGEKVFLECVQDMDHENMFWYRQDPGLGLRLIYFSYDVKMKEKGDIPEGYSVSREKKERFSLILESASTNQTSMYLCASGPGGYEQYFGPGTRLTVT.

The rearrangement joins TRBV18 to TRBJ1-2, with D maybe TRBD1 (5 bases). Germline lookup yields CDR1 KGHSH and CDR2 LQKENI. The CDR3 runs 13 residues. Trimming shortened V by 1 base and J by 5 bases, and 8 bases separated the two germline ends. This CDR3 reads CASSPRGAYGYTF. DNA for the CDR3: TGTGCCAGCTCACCACGTGGGGCATATGGCTACACCTTC.

The chain is built from TRBV4-1 and TRBJ2-1; D is possibly TRBD2 (6 bases). V was cut by 6 bases and J by 10 bases, with 22 bases left in between. The CDR3 consists of 15 residues. From germline, CDR1 is MGHRA and CDR2 YSYEKL. DNA for the CDR3: TGCGCCAGCAGTCCCACCGGGACTCCTGGATGGGAGCAGTTCTTC. This translates into CASSPTGTPGWEQFF.